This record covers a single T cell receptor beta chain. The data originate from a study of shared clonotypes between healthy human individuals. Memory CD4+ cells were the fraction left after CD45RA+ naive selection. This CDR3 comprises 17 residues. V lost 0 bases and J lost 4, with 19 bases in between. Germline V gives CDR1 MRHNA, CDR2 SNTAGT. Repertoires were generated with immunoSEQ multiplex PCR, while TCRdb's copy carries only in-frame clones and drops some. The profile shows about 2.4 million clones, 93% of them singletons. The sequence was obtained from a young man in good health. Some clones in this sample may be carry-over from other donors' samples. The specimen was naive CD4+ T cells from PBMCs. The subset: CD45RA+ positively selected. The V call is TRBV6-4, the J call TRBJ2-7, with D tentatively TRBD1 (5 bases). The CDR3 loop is CASSDSTPRDSVYEQYF. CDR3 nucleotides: TGTGCCAGCAGTGACTCCACACCCCGAGACAGCGTATACGAGCAGTACTTC.